Listed here are 30 T cell receptor beta chains from one sample, sequenced in a study of blood T cell repertoires in COVID-19. Using immunoSEQ multiplex PCR, the repertoire was profiled, and TCRdb retains in-frame clones only, with some absent. Of some 150,000 clones in the sample, roughly 84% were seen once. The specimen sequenced was peripheral blood. The receptor set was obtained from a woman aged 60-75 years with acute or convalescent COVID-19.

This clone appeared once. The gene calls are TRBV3-1 (or the pseudogene TRBV3-2) and TRBJ2-3; 9 bases align to TRBD2. The CDR3 contains 18 residues. The V gene end was trimmed by 1 base and the J gene end by 2 bases; junction bases not matched to a gene: 10. Germline CDR1 reads LGHDT; CDR2 reads YNNKEL (reference sequence). CDR3 sequence: CASSQGLHSGGTTDTQYF. DNA of the CDR3: TGTGCCAGCAGCCAAGGGTTGCATAGCGGGGGAACCACAGATACGCAGTATTTT.

The V and J genes are TRBV9 and TRBJ2-7; TRBD2 aligns across 7 bases. V was pared by 2 bases and J by 9 bases, with 8 bases of the junction left unmatched. The CDR3 totals 13 residues. Germline CDR1 and CDR2: SGDLS and YYNGEE. The CDR3 sequence: CASSVGREGRQYF. The CDR3 nucleotides are TGTGCCAGCAGCGTGGGGAGGGAGGGTAGGCAGTACTTC.

The DNA for the CDR3 is TGTGCCAGCAGCGTAGAGGTGGGAATAGCGGGGTCGCCCAACGAGCAGTACTTC. Translating gives CASSVEVGIAGSPNEQYF. The chain links TRBV9 to TRBJ2-7; 8 nucleotides agree with TRBD2. The CDR3 is 18 amino acids. Trimming at V came to 0 bases and at J to 5 bases, leaving 16 bases not matched to a gene. From germline, CDR1 is SGDLS and CDR2 YYNGEE.

The V call is TRBV7-8, the J call TRBJ1-5; 7 bases are a match to TRBD1. Germline CDR1 and CDR2: SGHVS and FQNEAQ. After removal of 1 base from V and 6 bases from J, the junction contained 12 bases not matched to a gene. The CDR3 runs to 17 residues. This CDR3 is CASSLGSLTGRVQPQHF. Here the CDR3 DNA reads TGTGCCAGCAGCTTAGGGTCGCTGACAGGGAGAGTTCAGCCCCAGCATTTT.

This clone has just one count. The V gene is TRBV25-1, the J gene TRBJ1-1; tentative D call: TRBD1 (5 bases). The germline V and J ends were trimmed by 4 bases and 0 bases, with 12 bases remaining between them. The germline V gene encodes CDR1 MGHDK and CDR2 SYGVNS. The CDR3 sequence is 15 residues long. This chain's CDR3 is CASSASTAMNTEAFF. CDR3 DNA: TGTGCCAGCAGTGCCTCGACAGCCATGAACACTGAAGCTTTCTTT.

J is TRBJ2-4 and V is TRBV6-1; TRBD1 is a possible D gene (7 bases). Trimming took 4 bases from V and 5 from J, leaving 18 bases between them. CDR3 size: 16 residues. Germline V gene sequence: CDR1 MNHNS, CDR2 SASEGT. CDR3 loop: CASSAGGPVGQNIQYF. In DNA form, the CDR3 reads TGTGCCAGCAGTGCAGGGGGGCCCGTTGGGCAAAACATTCAGTACTTC.

The V gene is TRBV5-4, the J gene TRBJ2-7; 7 bases are shared with TRBD1. Germline assignment: CDR1 SGHNT and CDR2 YYREEE (reference sequence). CDR3 length equals 15 residues. Trimming at V came to 4 bases and at J to 3 bases, leaving 10 bases not matched to a gene. CDR3 bases: TGTGCCAGCAGCCGATCGCACAGGGGCGGCTACGAGCAGTACTTC. It translates to CASSRSHRGGYEQYF.

V gene TRBV18 combines with J gene TRBJ2-3; 15 bases are a match to TRBD2. Germline CDR1 is KGHSH and CDR2 is LQKENI. The CDR3 is 17 residues long. Trimming at V came to 3 bases and at J to 2 bases, leaving 3 bases not matched to a gene. Written as DNA, the CDR3 is TGTGCCAGCTCACCGCGGACTAGCGGGGGGGCCACAGATACGCAGTATTTT. It encodes CASSPRTSGGATDTQYF.

V gene TRBV18 combines with J gene TRBJ1-1, with 11 nucleotides matching TRBD1. The V gene's germline CDR1 is KGHSH and CDR2 LQKENI. The CDR3 sequence is 17 residues long. J gave up 0 bases and V 9 bases, and 12 bases lay outside the gene matches. CDR3: CASFRDRGYKMNTEAFF. The CDR3 coding sequence is TGTGCCAGTTTCCGGGACAGGGGGTATAAGATGAACACTGAAGCTTTCTTT.

The rearrangement uses TRBV9 and TRBJ1-3; 8 bases line up with TRBD1. This CDR3 region has 14 residues. V lost 4 bases and J lost 6; bases outside the gene matches: 6. Germline loops: CDR1 SGDLS, CDR2 YYNGEE. This CDR3 reads CASSRDRIENTIYF. The CDR3 nucleotides are TGTGCCAGCAGCAGGGACAGGATTGAAAACACCATATATTTT.

This clone was recorded a few times. The J gene is TRBJ2-1, the V gene TRBV11-2; tentative D call: TRBD1 (6 bases). The V gene lost 1 base and the J gene lost 0 bases, with 10 bases spanning the gap. The CDR3 totals 16 residues. From germline, CDR1 is SGHAT and CDR2 FQNNGV. CDR3: CASSLGTGSSYNEQFF. The CDR3 DNA sequence: TGTGCCAGCAGCTTAGGAACAGGGTCCTCCTACAATGAGCAGTTCTTC.

The V gene is TRBV10-2, the J gene TRBJ1-1; perhaps TRBD1 as D (5 bases). Germline V CDR1 and CDR2: WSHSY, SAAADI. V was cut by 3 bases and J by 0 bases, with 11 bases left in between. The length of the CDR3 is 15 residues. DNA for the CDR3: TGCGCCAGCAGTGACTTGGAGGGGATGAACACTGAAGCTTTCTTT. This gives the protein CASSDLEGMNTEAFF.

This clone was seen a few times. The chain joins TRBV4-2 to TRBJ2-7; 13 bases are shared with TRBD2. The CDR3 consists of 21 residues. Germline V lookup: CDR1 LGHNA, CDR2 YNFKEQ. J lost 0 bases, V lost 4 bases, and 18 bases had no gene match. CDR3: CASSPESLLGLAGTRSYEQYF. The CDR3 bases are TGTGCCAGCAGCCCTGAGTCCCTATTGGGACTAGCGGGGACGCGCTCCTACGAGCAGTACTTC.

This chain links TRBV27 with TRBJ1-5, with D perhaps TRBD1 (5 bases). Deletions cut 7 bases from V and 12 bases from J, with 19 bases between. CDR3 length: 13 amino acids. Germline lookup yields CDR1 MNHEY and CDR2 SMNVEV (reference sequence). The chain's CDR3 is CASNRGGTGHQHF. The CDR3, as DNA: TGTGCCAGCAATCGGGGGGGAACTGGTCACCAGCATTTT.

The gene calls are TRBV5-4 and TRBJ2-6; D remains unclear. Per germline, CDR1 SGHNT and CDR2 YYREEE (reference sequence). Between the trimmed V and J ends, which lost 3 bases and 4 bases, there was a span of 20 bases. This CDR3 is 18 amino acids long. CDR3: CASSSPPPLRTGANVLTF. The DNA for the CDR3 is TGTGCCAGCAGCTCGCCCCCCCCTCTACGAACCGGGGCCAACGTCCTGACTTTC.

This rearrangement joins TRBV10-2 to TRBJ1-1; 8 positions match TRBD1. The CDR3 has 13 residues. In germline, CDR1 is WSHSY, CDR2 SAAADI. After removal of 7 bases from V and 5 bases from J, the junction contained 6 bases not matched to a gene. CDR3 coding DNA: TGCGCCAGCACCGGACAGGGTGGAACTGAAGCTTTCTTT. It is translated as CASTGQGGTEAFF.

The chain couples TRBV7-6 to TRBJ2-5, with D maybe TRBD1 (6 bases). The CDR3 runs to 16 residues. The V and J ends lost 1 base and 2 bases respectively, with 14 bases between them. Germline CDR1 SGHVS, CDR2 FNYEAQ. CDR3 sequence (DNA): TGTGCCAGCAGCTTAGTAGGGGGACAAGGGCAAGAGACCCAGTACTTC. It translates to CASSLVGGQGQETQYF.

The genes are TRBV24-1 and TRBJ2-7; TRBD1 agrees at 9 bases. V was clipped by 5 bases and J by 3 bases; unmatched bases: 7. The CDR3 sequence is 15 residues long. Germline V lookup: CDR1 KGHDR, CDR2 SFDVKD. The CDR3 loop reads CATSGPGQGNYEQYF. CDR3 sequence (DNA): TGTGCCACCAGTGGTCCGGGACAGGGTAACTACGAGCAGTACTTC.

The chain has TRBV7-3 and TRBJ2-3; TRBD2 is a possible D gene (6 bases). Trimming took off 1 base at V and 3 bases at J, with 14 bases between the two ends. The CDR3 loop spans 16 amino acids. Per germline, CDR1 SGHTA and CDR2 FQGTGA. CDR3 sequence (DNA): TGTGCCAGCAGCTTAAACGGCGGAGGAGGGACAGATACGCAGTATTTT. Its protein is CASSLNGGGGTDTQYF.

The genes are TRBV5-4 and TRBJ1-2; D unclear. Looked up from germline, CDR1 is SGHNT and CDR2 is YYREEE (reference sequence). The CDR3 spans 12 residues. Trimming took off 4 bases at V and 6 bases at J, with 10 bases between the two ends. The CDR3 reads CASSREANGYTF. The CDR3 DNA sequence: TGTGCCAGCAGCCGGGAGGCTAATGGCTACACCTTC.

The chain is built from TRBV3-1 (or the pseudogene TRBV3-2) and TRBJ1-2, with D hard to call. The CDR3 contains 15 residues. V shed 0 bases and J shed 4 bases, with 12 bases lying between them. Germline V gene sequence: CDR1 LGHDT, CDR2 YNNKEL (reference sequence). CDR3 protein: CASSQDRGPRYGYTF. CDR3 DNA: TGTGCCAGCAGCCAAGATCGGGGTCCCCGCTATGGCTACACCTTC.

The chain combines TRBV7-2 with TRBJ2-5, with D perhaps TRBD2 (7 bases). CDR1 is SGHTA, CDR2 FQGNSA, per germline. The V gene lost 5 bases and the J gene lost 2 bases, with 18 bases spanning the gap. This CDR3 has 16 residues. The chain's CDR3 is CASSLITGGQQETQYF. The CDR3 bases are TGTGCCAGCAGCCTAATCACCGGGGGGCAACAAGAGACCCAGTACTTC.

V and J are TRBV15 and TRBJ2-6, with D perhaps TRBD1 (6 bases). The ends were cut back, 3 bases at V and 3 bases at J, with 15 bases in the middle. CDR3 length: 17 amino acids. The germline gives CDR1 LNHNV, CDR2 YYDKDF (reference sequence). The DNA for the CDR3 is TGTGCCACCAGCAGGGGATCTACAGGGATTGGGGCCAACGTCCTGACTTTC. Its translation: CATSRGSTGIGANVLTF.

This clone was found once. This rearrangement joins TRBV4-2 to TRBJ1-1; TRBD1 is a possible D gene (5 bases). Germline V gene sequence: CDR1 LGHNA, CDR2 YNFKEQ. The length of the CDR3 is 13 residues. The V end was cut by 3 bases, the J end by 5 bases, with 10 bases between. CDR3 sequence: CASSQPGETEAFF. The CDR3 nucleotides are TGTGCCAGCAGCCAGCCGGGGGAGACTGAAGCTTTCTTT.

The chain employs TRBV7-9 and TRBJ2-2; 7 positions match TRBD2. Germline V gene lookup returns CDR1 SEHNR and CDR2 FQNEAQ (reference sequence). CDR3 length equals 16 residues. V was pared by 2 bases and J by 4 bases, with 7 bases of the junction left unmatched. CDR3 amino acids: CASSLSLGLGTGELFF. The CDR3 DNA reads as TGTGCCAGCAGCTTAAGCTTAGGACTAGGCACCGGGGAGCTGTTTTTT.

The chain couples TRBV7-9 to TRBJ2-3, with TRBD1 identical over 9 bases. Germline CDR1 SEHNR, CDR2 FQNEAQ (reference sequence). CDR3 size: 14 residues. Trimming cost V 7 bases and J 6 bases; bases outside gene matches: 8. The CDR3 sequence is CASTPGQGEDTQYF. The CDR3 coding sequence is TGTGCCAGCACCCCGGGACAGGGAGAGGATACGCAGTATTTT.

Sample share makes this clone medium-sized. The chain couples TRBV7-9 to TRBJ1-6; D is ambiguous. Germline V gene lookup returns CDR1 SEHNR and CDR2 FQNEAQ (reference sequence). V was clipped by 11 bases and J by 3 bases, with 17 bases between them. This CDR3 contains 15 residues. CDR3 nucleotides: TGTGCCGCCCAACTCGAGGGCCACTATAATTCACCCCTCCACTTT. It translates to CAAQLEGHYNSPLHF.

This clone was seen just once. The CDR3 protein is CASSQYGTGHEQPQHF. The CDR3, as DNA: TGCGCCAGCAGCCAATACGGGACAGGGCATGAACAGCCCCAGCATTTT. This chain connects TRBV4-1 to TRBJ1-5; the match to TRBD1 covers 9 bases. This CDR3 is built from 16 residues. Germline V gene data show CDR1 as MGHRA and CDR2 as YSYEKL. V lost 2 bases, J lost 7 bases, and 9 bases stayed unmatched.

This rearrangement joins TRBV2 to TRBJ1-2, with D possibly matching TRBD1 (5 bases). The germline V gene has CDR1 SNHLY and CDR2 FYNNEI. Trimming took off 5 bases at V and 0 bases at J, with 7 bases between the two ends. The CDR3 has 13 residues. CDR3 DNA sequence: TGTGCCAGCAGTTCGGGGGCTAACTATGGCTACACCTTC. This encodes CASSSGANYGYTF.

This chain joins TRBV6-5 and TRBJ1-5; 9 positions match TRBD1. Germline V gives CDR1 MNHEY, CDR2 SVGAGI. The CDR3 sequence is 15 residues long. V was pared by 6 bases and J by 4 bases, with 7 bases of the junction left unmatched. DNA for the CDR3: TGTGCCAGCAGCAAAGGACAGGGGAGGAATCAGCCCCAGCATTTT. This encodes CASSKGQGRNQPQHF.